Below, one T cell receptor beta chain is given with its context. Clones were read by immunoSEQ multiplex PCR, and TCRdb kept only the in-frame ones, dropping some. The sample has 350,000 to 550,000 clones; nearly 90% are singletons. CDR1 and CDR2 from the germline V gene are MDHEN and SYDVKM. J was trimmed by 0 bases and V by 4 bases; bases with no gene match: 10. This CDR3 is built from 18 residues. The sample originates from a study of blood T cell repertoires in COVID-19. This clonotype was sampled from a woman aged 18-29 years with acute COVID-19. This rearrangement joins TRBV28 to TRBJ2-4; 9 bases are a match to TRBD2. The specimen sequenced was PBMCs or T cells enriched from blood (not recorded which). CDR3 sequence reads: CASSSALTSGLAKNIQYF. In DNA, the CDR3 is TGTGCCAGCAGTTCCGCTCTGACTAGCGGTCTAGCCAAAAACATTCAGTACTTC.